Each of the 5 T cell receptor beta chains below was sequenced from the same sample in a study of blood T cell repertoires in COVID-19. The assay was immunoSEQ multiplex PCR, and TCRdb's table has in-frame clones only and misses some. Among about 33,000 clones listed, about 78% were seen once. The specimen was peripheral blood. These receptor sequences come from a man older than 75 with acute or convalescent COVID-19.

This clone appeared a single time. CDR3 amino acids: CAWSAGNTEAFF. Written as DNA, the CDR3 is TGTGCCTGGAGTGCCGGTAACACTGAAGCTTTCTTT. The rearrangement joins TRBV30 to TRBJ1-1; D gene uncertain. The germline V gene encodes CDR1 GTSNPN and CDR2 SVGIG (reference sequence). The CDR3 totals 12 residues. V lost 1 base and J 2 bases, leaving 5 bases between the germline ends.

The genes are TRBV5-1 and TRBJ2-1, with D perhaps TRBD1 (5 bases). Between the trimmed V and J ends, which lost 3 bases and 0 bases, there was a span of 16 bases. The germline V gene has CDR1 SGHRS and CDR2 YFSETQ. The CDR3 length is 17 residues. CDR3 residues: CASSSQGQGSSYNEQFF. The CDR3 nucleotides read TGCGCCAGCAGCTCCCAGGGTCAGGGAAGCTCCTACAATGAGCAGTTCTTC.

This chain connects TRBV18 to TRBJ1-1; D is uncertain. The V end lost 2 bases, the J end lost 4 bases, and 8 bases lay between the germline ends. The germline V gene has CDR1 KGHSH and CDR2 LQKENI. The CDR3 has 13 amino acids. The CDR3, as DNA: TGTGCCAGCTCACCAACCCAGCGCACTGAAGCTTTCTTT. It yields the protein CASSPTQRTEAFF.

This clone was recorded once. V usage is TRBV6-5 and J usage is TRBJ2-7, with D possibly matching TRBD1 (6 bases). The CDR3 sequence is 12 residues long. Germline V CDR1 and CDR2: MNHEY, SVGAGI. V was trimmed by 6 bases and J by 2 bases, leaving 8 bases between them. The CDR3 loop is CASRDSAYEQYF. CDR3 nucleotides: TGTGCCAGCAGGGACAGCGCCTACGAGCAGTACTTC.

This clone was picked up one time. The genes are TRBV5-1 and TRBJ2-7, with D possibly TRBD1 on 6 matching bases. The CDR3 loop spans 14 amino acids. The V and J ends lost 2 bases and 0 bases respectively, with 9 bases between them. CDR1 is SGHRS and CDR2 is YFSETQ in the germline V gene. The CDR3, as DNA: TGCGCCAGCAGCTTTGGGACAATCTCCTACGAGCAGTACTTC. It codes for CASSFGTISYEQYF.